These T cell receptor beta chains were read from a single sample in a study of cytomegalovirus exposure and HLA in healthy donors. Libraries were prepared by immunoSEQ multiplex PCR; TCRdb keeps only in-frame clonotypes and omits some of them. The sample records approximately 130,000 clones, more than 70% being singletons. Material: PBMCs. The receptors shown here come from a woman aged 30 to 39 in good health and CMV-seronegative. The CDR3 runs from the conserved cysteine through the conserved F or W. Each record gives: V gene, D gene, CDR3 protein. D genes are given only for firm matches.

TRBV5-8	NA	CASSAGPLEQFF
TRBV2	NA	CASSELTVNEKLFF
TRBV19	NA	CASSPPTTRFGNTIYF
TRBV2	TRBD2	CASSGLAGGLETQYF
TRBV18	NA	CASSPLIASEKLFF
TRBV7-2	TRBD1	CASSSQGDGRYGYTF
TRBV30	NA	CAWSGGGETQYF
TRBV5-4	NA	CASSPRSSYNEQFF
TRBV18	TRBD1	CASSPQGAGYNEQFF
TRBV7-9	TRBD1	CASSPPRDRSNEKLFF
TRBV19	TRBD1	CASSTGGNTGELFF
TRBV4-1	NA	CASSGDIAYADTQYF
TRBV6-1	TRBD1	CASSETDRAVETQYF
TRBV7-9	NA	CASSGDKGSSYNEQFF
TRBV9	NA	CASSVEGGSGLPSGNTIYF
TRBV29-1	TRBD2	CSVEEWASGGDNEQFF
TRBV7-8	NA	CASSPDQRSNQPQHF
TRBV5-1	TRBD1	CASTETGISYEQYF